These T cell receptor beta chains were read from a single sample in a study of radiation and T cells in renal cell carcinoma. The method was immunoSEQ multiplex PCR; TCRdb's version includes in-frame clones alone and lacks a portion of them. This table holds roughly 82,000 clones, about nine tenths found once. The sequencing here drew on blood, taken from a patient whose treatment included radiotherapy and nephrectomy. The receptors originated from a woman aged 70 to 79 with renal cell carcinoma. CDR3s include the opening cysteine and the closing phenylalanine or tryptophan. D genes are given only for firm matches. Clone size, where shown, is once, few, many, or a class for clones that have expanded.

>once|NA|TRBJ2-6|TRBV6-6
TGTGCCAGCAAACCGGGGCCAGACTCTGGGGCCAACGTCCTGACTTTC
CASKPGPDSGANVLTF
>once|NA|TRBJ1-6|TRBV28
TGTGCCAGCAGTTTATATAGGGCAACCTATAATTCACCCCTCCACTTT
CASSLYRATYNSPLHF
>NA|TRBD1|TRBJ2-7|TRBV4-1
TGCGCCAGCAGCCACGGGACAGAATCCTACGAGCAGTACTTC
CASSHGTESYEQYF
>NA|NA|TRBJ1-3|TRBV27
TGTGCCAGCAGTTTAAGTTTGGCCGTCTCTGGAAACACCATATATTTT
CASSLSLAVSGNTIYF
>NA|NA|TRBJ1-1|TRBV13
TGTGCCAGCAGTCGTACAGGGCGGGCTGAAGCTTTCTTT
CASSRTGRAEAFF
>NA|TRBD1|TRBJ2-1|TRBV6-5
TGTGCCAGCGAGAGGACAGGGCTCTACAATGAGCAGTTCTTC
CASERTGLYNEQFF
>NA|TRBD1|TRBJ2-7|TRBV2
TGTGCCAGCAGACAGGGGGTTCATCCCTCCTACGAGCAGTACTTC
CASRQGVHPSYEQYF
>NA|NA|TRBJ2-5|TRBV28
TGTGCCAGCAGTCTACACGGTTTCCAAGAGACCCAGTACTTC
CASSLHGFQETQYF
>NA|TRBD2|TRBJ2-1|TRBV6-4
TGTGCCAGCAGTCGTAAACTAGCGGGGGAAGGCAATGAGCAGTTCTTC
CASSRKLAGEGNEQFF
>NA|NA|TRBJ2-5|TRBV7-9
TGTGCCAGCAGCTTAGTAGCGGAGACCCAGTACTTC
CASSLVAETQYF
>NA|NA|TRBJ2-3|TRBV5-1
TGCGCCAGCAGCTTGGCCGGGTTGGGCACAGATACGCAGTATTTT
CASSLAGLGTDTQYF
>NA|NA|TRBJ1-1|TRBV2
TGTGCCAGCAGTACTATACGGAACACTGAAGCTTTCTTT
CASSTIRNTEAFF
>NA|NA|TRBJ2-2|TRBV6-6
TGTGCCAGCAGTCCGACAGGATCCGGGGAGCTGTTTTTT
CASSPTGSGELFF
>NA|NA|TRBJ2-1|TRBV5-1
TGCGCCAGCAGCTTGACCGGAGAGGGGGGAGAGCAGTTCTTC
CASSLTGEGGEQFF
>NA|TRBD1|TRBJ2-7|TRBV7-6
TGTGCCAGCAGCTTAGAAAGGGCAGGGGGCGAGCAGTACTTC
CASSLERAGGEQYF
>NA|NA|TRBJ2-5|TRBV5-1
TGCGCCAGCAGCTTAGACGGAATCGGAGAGACCCAGTACTTC
CASSLDGIGETQYF